This T cell receptor beta chain emerged from a study of T cell repertoires in cytomegalovirus infection. This CDR3 spans 12 amino acids. V shed 6 bases and J shed 6 bases, with 10 bases lying between them. Germline-derived CDR1 and CDR2 are MNHEY and SVGEGT. This clonotype occurred a few times. The antigen is undetermined. TCRdb re-analysed the reads in MiXCR, keeping a single row per CDR3 protein. The sample consists of hundreds of thousands of distinct CDR3 sequences, around 32% of them appearing once. The sequencing here drew on cultured PBMCs, taken from culture after CMV antigen stimulation. The genes are TRBV6-2 or TRBV6-3 and TRBJ2-3; D not certain. The sequence was collected from a human donor in good health (CMV status not recorded). Some clones in this sample may be carry-over from other donors' samples. CDR3 DNA: TGTGCCAGCAGGCCCTCCAGGGATACGCAGTATTTT. Translating gives CASRPSRDTQYF.